This T cell receptor (beta chain) was obtained from a study of T cell changes during pregnancy in multiple sclerosis. Germline values: CDR1 SQVTM, CDR2 ANQGSEA. V was cut by 7 bases and J by 5 bases, with 11 bases left in between. The CDR3 contains 12 residues. Clones were read by immunoSEQ multiplex PCR, and TCRdb kept only the in-frame ones, dropping some. The sample has about 38,000 clones, about 95% seen once; the top ten hold around 0.4%. The chain uses TRBV29-1 and TRBJ2-2; maybe TRBD1 (6 bases). The specimen comprised CD4+ T cells from peripheral blood mononuclear cells, sampled in the second trimester of pregnancy. This receptor was identified in a female donor with multiple sclerosis, enrolled in a pregnancy study. The CDR3 DNA reads as TGCAGCGCCGGACAGCCAACCGGGGAGCTGTTTTTT. This translates into CSAGQPTGELFF.